This record covers a single T cell receptor (beta chain). Primers for the PCR totalled 60 Vbeta and 13 Jbeta. Sequencing used immunoSEQ multiplex PCR; TCRdb keeps in-frame clones, though not all of them. The sample includes about 110,000 clones, 60% to 80% of them seen just once. The sample comes from a study of cytomegalovirus exposure and HLA in healthy donors. The CDR3 covers 13 residues. Germline-derived CDR1 and CDR2 are SEHNR and FQNEAQ (reference sequence). The sample comprised PBMCs. The receptor comes from a man aged 30-40 years in good health and CMV-seronegative. The chain carries TRBV7-9 and TRBJ2-5, with TRBD1 as a possible D gene (6 bases). The end of the DNA fits TRBJ2-7 better, so the J call may be wrong. As DNA, the CDR3 is TGTGCCAGCACCACGAGGATAGGGGGCGAGCAGTACTTC. This encodes CASTTRIGGEQYF.